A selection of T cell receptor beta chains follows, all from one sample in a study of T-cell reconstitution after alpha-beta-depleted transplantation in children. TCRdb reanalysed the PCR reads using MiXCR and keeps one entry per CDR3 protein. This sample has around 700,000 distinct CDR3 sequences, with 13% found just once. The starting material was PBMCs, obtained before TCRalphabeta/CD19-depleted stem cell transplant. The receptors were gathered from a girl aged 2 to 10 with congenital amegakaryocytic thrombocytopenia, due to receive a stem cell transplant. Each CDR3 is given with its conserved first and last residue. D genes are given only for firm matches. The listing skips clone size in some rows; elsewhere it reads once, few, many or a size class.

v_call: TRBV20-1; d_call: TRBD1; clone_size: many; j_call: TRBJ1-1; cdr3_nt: TGCAGTGCACCCAGGACAGGGAGCGACACTGAAGCTTTCTTT; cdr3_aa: CSAPRTGSDTEAFF
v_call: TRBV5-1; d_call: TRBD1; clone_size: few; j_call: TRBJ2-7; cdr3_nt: TGCGCCAGCAGCTTGATGGGACAGGGGAACGAGCAGTACTTC; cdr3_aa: CASSLMGQGNEQYF
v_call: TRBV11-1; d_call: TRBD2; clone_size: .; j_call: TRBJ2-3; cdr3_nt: TGTGCCAGCAGCCGGGGAATACGGGAGGGCCTCATCTCAGATACGCAGTATTTT; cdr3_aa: CASSRGIREGLISDTQYF
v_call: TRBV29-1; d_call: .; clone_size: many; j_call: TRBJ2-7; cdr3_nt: TGCAGCGTTGAAGATCAGGACACACTCTACGAGCAGTACTTC; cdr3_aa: CSVEDQDTLYEQYF
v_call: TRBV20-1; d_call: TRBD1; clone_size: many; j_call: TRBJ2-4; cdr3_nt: TGCAGTGTCGCCGACAGGGTGAAAAACATTCAGTACTTC; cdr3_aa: CSVADRVKNIQYF
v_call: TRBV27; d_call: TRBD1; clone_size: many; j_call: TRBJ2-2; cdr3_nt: TGTGCCAGCAGTTCAGACAGGGCCACCGGGGAGCTGTTTTTT; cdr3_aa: CASSSDRATGELFF
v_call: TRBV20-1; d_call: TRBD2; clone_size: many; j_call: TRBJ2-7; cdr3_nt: TGCAGTGCTAGACTAGCGGGAGACGAGCAGTACTTC; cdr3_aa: CSARLAGDEQYF
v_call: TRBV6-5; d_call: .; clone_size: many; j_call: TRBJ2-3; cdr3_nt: TGTGCCAGCAGTTACGCCGGGGGCGAAAGACCCCCAGATACGCAGTATTTT; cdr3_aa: CASSYAGGERPPDTQYF
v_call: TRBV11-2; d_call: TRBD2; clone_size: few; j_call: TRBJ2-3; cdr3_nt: TGTGCCAGCAGCTTCGACCGATTCACTAGCGGGAGTACAGATACGCAGTATTTT; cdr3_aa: CASSFDRFTSGSTDTQYF
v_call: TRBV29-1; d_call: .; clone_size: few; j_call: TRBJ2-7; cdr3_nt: TGCAGCGTGGGAACAGGGATCTGGGACGAGCAGTACTTC; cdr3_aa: CSVGTGIWDEQYF
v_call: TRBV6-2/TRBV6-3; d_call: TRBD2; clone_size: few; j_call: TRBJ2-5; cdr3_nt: TGTGCCAGCGGCCACCCGGGACTAGCAGAGCAAGAGACCCAGTACTTC; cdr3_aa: CASGHPGLAEQETQYF
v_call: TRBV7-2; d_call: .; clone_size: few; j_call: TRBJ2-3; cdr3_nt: TGTGCCAGCAGCTCTGCTAGCAGGTCAGCGGGGCAGTATTTT; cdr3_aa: CASSSASRSAGQYF
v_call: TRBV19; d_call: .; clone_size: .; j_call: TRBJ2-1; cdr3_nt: TGTGCCAGTAATGTCGAGTACAATGAGCAGTTCTTC; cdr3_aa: CASNVEYNEQFF
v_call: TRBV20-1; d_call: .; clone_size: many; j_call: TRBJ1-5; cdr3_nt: TGCAGTGTGGGCAGAGGCAATCAGCCCCAGCATTTT; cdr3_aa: CSVGRGNQPQHF
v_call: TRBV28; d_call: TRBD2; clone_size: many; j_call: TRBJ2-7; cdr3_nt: TGTGCCAGCAGTTCGCCGGGACTAGCTATTCCCTACGAGCAGTACTTC; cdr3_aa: CASSSPGLAIPYEQYF
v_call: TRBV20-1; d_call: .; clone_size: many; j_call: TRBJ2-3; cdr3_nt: TGCAGTGCCACCCCCACAGATACGCAGTATTTT; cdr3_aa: CSATPTDTQYF
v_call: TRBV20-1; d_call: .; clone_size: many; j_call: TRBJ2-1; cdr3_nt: TGCAGTGCTAGACCCGGACACCTCTTGGATGAGCAGTTCTTC; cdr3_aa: CSARPGHLLDEQFF
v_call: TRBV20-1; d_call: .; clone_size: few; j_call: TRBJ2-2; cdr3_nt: TGCAGTGCTAGGCGCCCGGGGGGCGACACCGGGGAGCTGTTTTTT; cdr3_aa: CSARRPGGDTGELFF
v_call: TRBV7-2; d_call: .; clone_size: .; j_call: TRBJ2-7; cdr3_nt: TGTGCCAGCAGCCTCGAGCCCCCGCAGGCCAACTCCTACGAGCAGTACTTC; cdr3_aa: CASSLEPPQANSYEQYF
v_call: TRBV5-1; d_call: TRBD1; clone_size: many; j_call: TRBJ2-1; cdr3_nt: TGCGCCAGCAGCGGATCCGGGACAGGCTACAATGAGCAGTTCTTC; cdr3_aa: CASSGSGTGYNEQFF
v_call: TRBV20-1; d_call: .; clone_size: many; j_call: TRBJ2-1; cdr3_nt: TGCAGTGCTAGTGCCCATCTCCAAAGGGTAGGAAATGAGCAGTTCTTC; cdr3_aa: CSASAHLQRVGNEQFF
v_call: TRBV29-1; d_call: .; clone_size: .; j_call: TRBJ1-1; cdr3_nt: TGCAGCGTTGAAGTTCACGGACAGAAAAACACTGAAGCTTTCTTT; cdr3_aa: CSVEVHGQKNTEAFF
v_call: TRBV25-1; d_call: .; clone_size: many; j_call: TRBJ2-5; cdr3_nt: TGTGCCAGCAGTGTAACAGGGGGGGGAGAGACCCAGTACTTC; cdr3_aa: CASSVTGGGETQYF
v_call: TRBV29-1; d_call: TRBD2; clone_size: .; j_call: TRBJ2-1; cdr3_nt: TGCAGCGCCGGAACTAGCGGGCGGGGGGAGCAGTTCTTC; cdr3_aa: CSAGTSGRGEQFF
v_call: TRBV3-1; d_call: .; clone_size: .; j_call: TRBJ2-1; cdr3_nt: TGTGCCAGCAGCCCCAGCGTCGGTGAGCAGTTCTTC; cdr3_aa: CASSPSVGEQFF
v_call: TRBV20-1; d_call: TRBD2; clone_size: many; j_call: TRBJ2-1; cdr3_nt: TGCAGTGCTAGAGATTCCAGCGGGAGGGGCAAGGGGTACAATGAGCAGTTCTTC; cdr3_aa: CSARDSSGRGKGYNEQFF
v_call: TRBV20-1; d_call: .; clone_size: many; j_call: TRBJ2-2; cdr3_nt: TGCAGTGCTCCCAGCCCGAACACCGGGGAGCTGTTTTTT; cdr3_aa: CSAPSPNTGELFF
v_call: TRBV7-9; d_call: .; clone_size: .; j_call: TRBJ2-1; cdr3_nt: TGTGCCAGCAGGTGGGGAGGACCGGGTCCCTACAATGAGCAGTTCTTC; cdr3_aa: CASRWGGPGPYNEQFF
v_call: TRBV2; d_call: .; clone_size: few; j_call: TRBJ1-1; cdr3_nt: TGTGCCAGCAGTGGAATCAGGGGTCCCAAACGAAACACTGAAGCTTTCTTT; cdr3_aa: CASSGIRGPKRNTEAFF
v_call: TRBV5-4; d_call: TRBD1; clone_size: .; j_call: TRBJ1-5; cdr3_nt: TGTGCCAGCAGCTCAGGTCATTCCCAGACAGGGGGTAAAATCCGCAATCAGCCCCAGCATTTT; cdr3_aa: CASSSGHSQTGGKIRNQPQHF
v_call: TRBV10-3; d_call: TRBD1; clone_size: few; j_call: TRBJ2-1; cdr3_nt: TGTGCCACCAGAGGGGACAGCGTCTACAATGAGCAGTTCTTC; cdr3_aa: CATRGDSVYNEQFF
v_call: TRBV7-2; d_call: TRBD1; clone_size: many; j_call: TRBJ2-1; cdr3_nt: TGTGCCAGCAGCTTATGGCAGGGGGCGGCCTCCTACAATGAGCAGTTCTTC; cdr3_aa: CASSLWQGAASYNEQFF
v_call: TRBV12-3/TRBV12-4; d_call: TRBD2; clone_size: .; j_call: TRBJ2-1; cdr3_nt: TGTGCCAGCAGTGATGGACTAGCGGGAGTATGGTATGAGCAGTTCTTC; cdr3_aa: CASSDGLAGVWYEQFF
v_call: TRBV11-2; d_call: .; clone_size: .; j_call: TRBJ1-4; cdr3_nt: TGTGCCAGCAGCGGCACAGGGTCTGGGTTCGAAAAACTGTTTTTT; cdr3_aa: CASSGTGSGFEKLFF
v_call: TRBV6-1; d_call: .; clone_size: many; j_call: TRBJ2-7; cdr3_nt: TGTGCCAGCAGTGATGAGTTCACCTACGAGCAGTACTTC; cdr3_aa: CASSDEFTYEQYF
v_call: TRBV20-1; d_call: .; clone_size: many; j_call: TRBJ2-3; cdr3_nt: TGCAGTGCTAGGAGGTCCCTGGATACGCAGTATTTT; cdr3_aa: CSARRSLDTQYF
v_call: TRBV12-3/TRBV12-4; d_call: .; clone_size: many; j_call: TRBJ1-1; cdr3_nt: TGTGCCAGCAGTTCTCAGGGTTCTGAAGCTTTCTTT; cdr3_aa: CASSSQGSEAFF
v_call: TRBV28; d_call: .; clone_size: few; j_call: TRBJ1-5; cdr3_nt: TGTGCCAGCAGTCGAGGACTCCTCGAAGGTCAGCCCCAGCATTTT; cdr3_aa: CASSRGLLEGQPQHF
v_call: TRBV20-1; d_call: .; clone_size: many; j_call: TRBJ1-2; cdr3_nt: TGCAGTGCTAGGCCGGGGAGGCATGGCTACACCTTC; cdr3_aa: CSARPGRHGYTF
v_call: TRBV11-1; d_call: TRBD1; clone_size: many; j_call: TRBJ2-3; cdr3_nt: TGTGCCAGCAGCTTAAGGAGAACAGGGGGCAGATCTAGCACAGATACGCAGTATTTT; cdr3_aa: CASSLRRTGGRSSTDTQYF
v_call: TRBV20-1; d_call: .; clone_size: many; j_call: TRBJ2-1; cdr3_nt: TGCAGTGCTACGGGCCGTTTTGATGAGCAGTTCTTC; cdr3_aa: CSATGRFDEQFF
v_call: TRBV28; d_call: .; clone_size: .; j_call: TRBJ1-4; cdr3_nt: TGTGCCAGCAGTTTATTTCTGCCCAATGAAAAACTGTTTTTT; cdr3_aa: CASSLFLPNEKLFF
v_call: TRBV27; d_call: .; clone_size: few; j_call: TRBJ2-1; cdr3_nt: TGTGCCAGCAGTTCAGAGACGTACAATGAGCAGTTCTTC; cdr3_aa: CASSSETYNEQFF
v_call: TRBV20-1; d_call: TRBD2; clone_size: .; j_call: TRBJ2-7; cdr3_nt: TGCAGTGCTAGAGCCCCAGGACTAGCGGGAGATGAGCAGTACTTC; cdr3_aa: CSARAPGLAGDEQYF
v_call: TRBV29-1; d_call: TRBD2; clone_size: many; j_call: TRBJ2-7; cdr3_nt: TGCAGCGTTGTAGATGAGAGCGGGAGAGCCTACGAGCAGTACTTC; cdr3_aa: CSVVDESGRAYEQYF
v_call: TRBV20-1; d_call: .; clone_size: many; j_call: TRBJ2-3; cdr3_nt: TGCAGTGCTAGGGGGAGCACAGATACGCAGTATTTT; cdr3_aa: CSARGSTDTQYF
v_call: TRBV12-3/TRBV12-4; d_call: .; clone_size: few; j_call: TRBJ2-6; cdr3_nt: TGTGCCAGCAGTTATATAGGGGCTGGGGCCAACGTCCTGACTTTC; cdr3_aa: CASSYIGAGANVLTF
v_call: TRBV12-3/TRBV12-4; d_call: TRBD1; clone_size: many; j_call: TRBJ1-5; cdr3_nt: TGTGCCAGCAGCTCGACAGGGGTGGGCAATCAGCCCCAGCATTTT; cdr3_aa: CASSSTGVGNQPQHF
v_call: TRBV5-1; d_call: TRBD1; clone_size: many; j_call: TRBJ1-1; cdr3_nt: TGCGCCAGCAGCGCAAACAGGGGGAACACTGAAGCTTTCTTT; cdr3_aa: CASSANRGNTEAFF
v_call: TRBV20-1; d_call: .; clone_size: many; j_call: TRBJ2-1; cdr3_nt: TGCAGTGCTCCCGACAAGGGTAATCATGAGCAGTTCTTC; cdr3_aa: CSAPDKGNHEQFF
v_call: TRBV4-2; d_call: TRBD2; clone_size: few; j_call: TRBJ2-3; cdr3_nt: TGTGCCAGCAGCCGCACGAGGGGAGCGGGAGAAACAGATACGCAGTATTTT; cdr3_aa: CASSRTRGAGETDTQYF
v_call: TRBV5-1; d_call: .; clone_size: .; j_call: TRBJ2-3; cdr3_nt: TGCGCCAGCAGCTCACATCACAGCAGCCCAGATACGCAGTATTTT; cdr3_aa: CASSSHHSSPDTQYF
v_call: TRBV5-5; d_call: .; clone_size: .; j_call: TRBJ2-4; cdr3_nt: TGTGCCAGCAGCAACCTAAGTTTCGCCAAAAACATTCAGTACTTC; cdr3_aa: CASSNLSFAKNIQYF
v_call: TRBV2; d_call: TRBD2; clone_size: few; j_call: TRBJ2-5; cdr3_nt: TGTGCCAGCAGCAGTCCGGGACTAGCGACCCCAGAGACCCAGTACTTC; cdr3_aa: CASSSPGLATPETQYF